This T cell receptor (beta chain) is drawn from a study of blood T cell repertoires in COVID-19. Study-level background: Acute and convalescent COVID-19 specimens originated in the United States, Italy and Spain. The analysed material was cDNA or gDNA that came from T cells, B-cell-depleted T cells, or PBMCs.

The protocol was immunoSEQ multiplex PCR, while the TCRdb copy is restricted to in-frame clones and leaves out a portion. There are approximately 52,000 clones in the sample; roughly 87% occur only once, and approximately 3.4% lies in the top ten. CDR1 SEHNR and CDR2 FQNEAQ come from the germline V gene (reference sequence). This CDR3 comprises 14 residues. Trimming at V came to 3 bases and at J to 8 bases, leaving 6 bases not matched to a gene. The sample was peripheral blood. The clonotype originates from a human donor in a cohort sampled during active COVID-19. The V and J genes are TRBV7-9 and TRBJ2-1, with TRBD2 matching over 8 bases. The DNA of the CDR3 is TGTGCCAGCAGCTTGGAGACTAGCGACGATGAGCAGTTCTTC. It specifies CASSLETSDDEQFF.